This TCR beta chain is from a study of blood T cell repertoires in COVID-19. The CDR3 is 13 residues long. Germline lookup yields CDR1 GTSNPN and CDR2 SVGIG (reference sequence). The V and J ends lost 8 bases and 3 bases, in that order; junction bases with no gene match: 9. This clone was seen just once. Methods used by the authors: By means of reference gene primer amplification, nucleated cell counts were estimated. Produced via immunoSEQ multiplex PCR; TCRdb's table is partial and in-frame only. The DNA was the basis for D and trimming; V, J and clone size are from that table. The sample lists about 110,000 clones, about 87% occurring once.

The material sequenced was peripheral blood. The clonotype originates from a woman between 45 and 65 years old with acute or convalescent COVID-19. The J gene is TRBJ1-1, the V gene TRBV30, with 7 bases matching TRBD1. The CDR3 reads CAVPRTGYTEAFF. The CDR3 coding sequence is TGTGCCGTTCCCAGGACAGGTTACACTGAAGCTTTCTTT.